This T cell receptor (beta chain) was captured in a study of blood T cell repertoires in COVID-19 (TCRdb year 2020). Regarding the research as a whole: The collaborator samples originated in the United States, Italy and Spain and spanned the acute and convalescent phases of COVID-19. HLA class I and class II types, where available, came from metadata supplied by the sample provider rather than from assay-based typing. The samples were drawn from the first 160 participants of the ongoing ImmuneRACE study and from some 1,300 subjects provided by 6 global collaborators. Sample metadata almost always included a de-identified subject ID, COVID-19 status, age in years and sex. The repertoires were made available in a free public database intended to serve as a resource for research on the immune response to SARS-CoV-2. Deeply sampled blood TCRbeta repertoires from subjects exposed to, actively infected with, or recovered from COVID-19 were included in the dataset. The material from the prospective study consisted of cDNA or gDNA derived from T cells, B-cell-depleted T cells, or PBMCs.

The immunoSEQ Assay, a bias-controlled multiplex PCR, was used to amplify TCRbeta CDR3 regions from genomic DNA. The study's processing was this. The number of nucleated cells in each sample was estimated from the amplification of reference gene primers within the assay. To quantify the absolute abundance of each unique TCRbeta CDR3 rearrangement, sequence reads were collapsed and filtered. Productive Simpson clonality was computed per sample as the square root of Simpson's diversity index over productive rearrangements. The immuneACCESS repertoire file appears here via TCRdb, limited to in-frame rearrangements. These files lack a portion of the clones; in checked studies, under half of the deficit traces to unresolved V genes, and the cause of the others is not known. The V and J calls and clone size are taken from that table; D and trimming were inferred from the DNA. For this sample the table gives about 440,000 clones, of which 88% were detected only once. Of the sample, roughly 13% is held by the ten largest clones.

Summary of the overall study and its limitations: The quantity of clinical and demographic metadata differed by source and by participant and was supplied without curation.

In Seattle, one collaborating source enrolled patients while the infection was active and tracked those patients longitudinally over the course of disease. Each collaborating institution followed its own protocols to collect whole blood in K2EDTA tubes. For TCRbeta analysis, collaborators shipped samples in one of three forms: frozen whole blood, isolated PBMCs, or DNA extracted from either of those sample types. The CDR3 sequence holds 15 residues, the cysteine and phenylalanine included. Of the read, only the CDR3 DNA is kept; its 45 bases are in frame from base 1. V is shortened by 6 bases, J by 0 bases, and the region joining them spans 13 bases. CDR1 KGHDR and CDR2 SFDVKD were looked up in the germline V gene. On this clone: Its antigen is still unknown. No much larger clonotype is one base removed from it; base qualities were not supplied.

This clonotype originated in a woman aged 50 to 65 with COVID-19, enrolled during active disease. The chain joins TRBV24-1 to TRBJ2-5, and perhaps TRBD2 as D gene, on 7 matching bases. Specimen: peripheral blood. The CDR3 here reads CATSIGGPNQETQYF. The DNA sequence is given as TGTGCCACCAGTATCGGGGGGCCTAACCAAGAGACCCAGTACTTC.